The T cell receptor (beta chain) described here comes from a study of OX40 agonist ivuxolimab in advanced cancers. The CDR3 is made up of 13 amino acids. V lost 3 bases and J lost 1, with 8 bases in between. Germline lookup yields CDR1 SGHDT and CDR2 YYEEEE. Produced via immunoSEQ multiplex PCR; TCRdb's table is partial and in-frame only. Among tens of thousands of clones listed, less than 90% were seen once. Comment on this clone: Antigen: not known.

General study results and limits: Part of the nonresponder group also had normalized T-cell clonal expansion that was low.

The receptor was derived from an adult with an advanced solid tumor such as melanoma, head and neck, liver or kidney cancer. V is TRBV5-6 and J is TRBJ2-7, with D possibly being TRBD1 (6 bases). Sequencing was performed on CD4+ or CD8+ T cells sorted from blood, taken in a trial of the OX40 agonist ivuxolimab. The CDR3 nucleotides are TGTGCCAGCAGCTACGGACAGTCCTACGAGCAGTACTTC. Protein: CASSYGQSYEQYF.